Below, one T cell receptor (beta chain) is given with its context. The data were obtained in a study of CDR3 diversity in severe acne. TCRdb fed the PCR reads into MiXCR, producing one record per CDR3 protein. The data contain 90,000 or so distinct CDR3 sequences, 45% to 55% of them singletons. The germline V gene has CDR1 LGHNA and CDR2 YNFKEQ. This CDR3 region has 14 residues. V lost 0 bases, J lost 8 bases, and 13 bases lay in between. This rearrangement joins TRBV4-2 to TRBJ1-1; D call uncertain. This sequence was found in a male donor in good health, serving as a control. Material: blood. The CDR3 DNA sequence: TGTGCCAGCAGCCAAGACCTGTCGATAGGAGAAGCTTTCTTT. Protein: CASSQDLSIGEAFF.